This T cell receptor (beta chain) was sequenced for a study of control samples from healthy donors and cancer patients (dated by TCRdb to the early 2020s). Taken from the germline V gene, the CDR1 and CDR2 loops are SNHLY and FYNNEI. V sheds 5 bases and J sheds 0 bases, leaving 7 bases between their ends. Counted from cysteine to phenylalanine, this CDR3 has 14 amino acids. This entry keeps only the CDR3 DNA: 42 bases, framed from base 1. Libraries were built with the immunoSEQ multiplex PCR assay. TCRdb limited this immuneACCESS table to in-frame rearrangements with V and J called. A share of clones is missing; checked studies link under half to unresolved V genes, and the rest is unexplained. This sample gives 150,000 to 200,000 clones in total; nearly 90% of them show up just once. Jointly, the top ten make up 1.3% to 1.5% of the sample. In regard to this clone: Which antigen it targets is not known. Per-base qualities were not stored, and no clone one base away is much larger.

The rearrangement joined TRBV2 to TRBJ1-4; TRBD1 is a weak D gene call, 6 bases matching. Sequenced input: blood. This sequence originates from a woman aged 45-65 years in good health. The CDR3 region has the sequence CASSRQATNEKLFF. The nucleotide sequence reads as follows: TGTGCCAGCAGTCGACAGGCAACTAATGAAAAACTGTTTTTT.